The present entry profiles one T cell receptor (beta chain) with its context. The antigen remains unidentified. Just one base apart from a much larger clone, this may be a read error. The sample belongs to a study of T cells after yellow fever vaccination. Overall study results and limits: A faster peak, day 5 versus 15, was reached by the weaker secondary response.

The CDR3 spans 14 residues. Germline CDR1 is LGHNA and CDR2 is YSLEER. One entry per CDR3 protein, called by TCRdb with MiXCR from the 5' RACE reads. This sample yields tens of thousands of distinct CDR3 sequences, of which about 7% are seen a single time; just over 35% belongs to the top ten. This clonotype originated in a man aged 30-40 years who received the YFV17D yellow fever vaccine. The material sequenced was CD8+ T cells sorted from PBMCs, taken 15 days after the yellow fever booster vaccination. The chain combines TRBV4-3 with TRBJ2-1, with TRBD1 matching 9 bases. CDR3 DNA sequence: TGCGCCAGCAGCCAAGTTCTGGCAGACAGGGGGAAGGACTTC. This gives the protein CASSQVLADRGKDF.